The next 9 T cell receptor beta chains were all read from a single sample in a study of blood T cell repertoires in COVID-19. The data were produced by immunoSEQ multiplex PCR, yet TCRdb's version contains in-frame clones alone and is incomplete. The sample has fewer than 300,000 clones, 82% seen once. Sequencing used peripheral blood. The receptors here all came from a woman aged 18-35 years with acute or convalescent COVID-19.

The chain uses TRBV5-1 and TRBJ2-3, with 7 bases aligning to TRBD1. V dropped 2 bases and J dropped 2; count of bases not matched to a gene: 11. Germline V gene lookup returns CDR1 SGHRS and CDR2 YFSETQ. This CDR3 has 17 residues. The CDR3 DNA reads as TGCGCCAGCAGCTTTGGACAACCGGGACAGAACACAGATACGCAGTATTTT. Its translation: CASSFGQPGQNTDTQYF.

The J gene is TRBJ2-5, the V gene TRBV24-1, with 9 bases that match TRBD2. The CDR3 sequence is 16 residues long. The ends lost 8 bases at V and 5 bases at J; junction bases unmatched: 14. Germline lookup yields CDR1 KGHDR and CDR2 SFDVKD. CDR3 sequence (DNA): TGTGCCACCACCCGCGGTAGCGGGAGAGGAGAGGAGACCCAGTACTTC. Translation: CATTRGSGRGEETQYF.

CDR3 in amino acids: CASTGNLNTEAFF. In DNA, the CDR3 is TGTGCCAGTACCGGGAATTTGAACACTGAAGCTTTCTTT. The chain recombines TRBV19 with TRBJ1-1; D remains ambiguous. CDR3 length: 13 residues. The ends were cut back, 7 bases at V and 0 bases at J, with 9 bases in the middle. Germline V gene data show CDR1 as LNHDA and CDR2 as SQIVND (reference sequence).

The chain recombines TRBV5-5 with TRBJ1-5; TRBD1 matches 11 bases. J gave up 7 bases and V 4 bases, and 7 bases lay outside the gene matches. Germline V gene data show CDR1 as SGHKS and CDR2 as YYEKEE (reference sequence). The CDR3 totals 15 residues. CDR3: CASSRTGGAGQPQHF. CDR3 bases: TGTGCCAGCAGCAGGACAGGGGGCGCAGGACAGCCCCAGCATTTT.

The chain has TRBV30 and TRBJ1-5; TRBD1 agrees at 12 bases. CDR1 and CDR2 (germline): GTSNPN, SVGIG (reference sequence). CDR3 length: 15 amino acids. V lost 3 bases and J lost 6; bases outside the gene matches: 6. In DNA, the CDR3 is TGTGCCTGGAGCGGGGGGACAGGGGGCGGTCAGCCCCAGCATTTT. Translating gives CAWSGGTGGGQPQHF. The complete variable domain, with remaining parts taken from reference TRBV30 and TRBJ1-5, reads SQTIHQWPATLVQPVGSPLSLECTVEGTSNPNLYWYRQAAGRGLQLLFYSVGIGQISSEVPQNLSASRPQDRQFILSSKKLLLSDSGFYLCAWSGGTGGGQPQHFGDGTRLSIL.

The chain couples TRBV4-3 to TRBJ1-4, with TRBD1 matching over 10 bases. The CDR3 is 17 amino acids. V was pared by 1 base and J by 2 bases, with 4 bases of the junction left unmatched. CDR1 and CDR2 from the germline V gene are LGHNA and YSLEER. CDR3 in DNA: TGCGCCAGCAGCCAAGGTTGGACAGGGGGGACTAATGAAAAACTGTTTTTT. Translated, it gives CASSQGWTGGTNEKLFF.

The genes are TRBV30 and TRBJ1-2; D gene ambiguous. Per the germline V gene, CDR1 is GTSNPN and CDR2 is SVGIG (reference sequence). This CDR3 has 13 residues. Trimming removed 5 bases at V and 4 bases at J, with 14 bases between. CDR3 nucleotide sequence: TGTGCCTGGTACCAGCGGCAAACCTATGGCTACACCTTC. Translation gives CAWYQRQTYGYTF.

This rearrangement joins TRBV6-5 to TRBJ2-7, with TRBD2 identical over 7 bases. CDR1 is MNHEY and CDR2 is SVGAGI in the germline V gene. V lost 0 bases, J lost 1 base, and 6 bases stayed unmatched. This CDR3 is built from 16 residues. The CDR3 protein is CASSYSLQGGSYEQYF. CDR3 coding DNA: TGTGCCAGCAGTTACTCGCTTCAGGGAGGGTCCTACGAGCAGTACTTC.

CDR3 region: CASSLDPPSGGEKLFF. CDR3 nucleotide sequence: TGTGCCAGCAGCTTAGATCCGCCCTCAGGGGGTGAAAAACTGTTTTTT. The chain combines TRBV11-2 with TRBJ1-4; TRBD1 matches at 7 bases. Germline CDR1 and CDR2: SGHAT and FQNNGV. The J segment lost 7 bases and the V segment lost 0 bases, leaving 8 bases of the junction unmatched. This CDR3 region has 16 residues. The full variable domain, in which reference TRBV11-2 and TRBJ1-4 provide the parts outside the CDR3, is EAGVAQSPRYKIIEKRQSVAFWCNPISGHATLYWYQQILGQGPKLLIQFQNNGVVDDSQLPKDRFSAERLKGVDSTLKIQPAKLEDSAVYLCASSLDPPSGGEKLFFGSGTQLSVL.